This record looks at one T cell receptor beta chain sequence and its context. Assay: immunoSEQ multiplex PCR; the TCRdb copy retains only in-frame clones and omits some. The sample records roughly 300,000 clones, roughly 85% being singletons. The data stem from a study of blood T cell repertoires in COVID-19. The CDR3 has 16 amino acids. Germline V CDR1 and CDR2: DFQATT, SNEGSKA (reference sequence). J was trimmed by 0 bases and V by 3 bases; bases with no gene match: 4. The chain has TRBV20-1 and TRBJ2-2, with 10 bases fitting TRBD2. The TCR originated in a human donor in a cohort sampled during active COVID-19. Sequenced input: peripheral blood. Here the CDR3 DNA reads TGCAGTGCTAGTGCCAGCGGGGGGGCGAACACCGGGGAGCTGTTTTTT. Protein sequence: CSASASGGANTGELFF.